The 6 T cell receptor beta chains in this list originate from one sample, sequenced in a study of CXCR3-negative and CXCR3-positive naive CD8 T cells. These receptors have no known antigen. The study, taken as a whole, reports: Hydrophobicity was higher for TRB CDR3s found in CXCR3-positive naive cells than in CXCR3-negative naive cells.

cDNA libraries for TRB were generated by 5' RACE incorporating UMI labels. TCRdb re-called the 5' RACE reads and catalogs CDR3 proteins one per entry, DNA excluded. This sample contains around 140,000 distinct CDR3 sequences. Input material: naive CXCR3+ CD8+ T cells from blood. This sample's subset: CD45RO-CCR7+CD27+CD95- naive CD8+ T cells expressing CXCR3 (TNR3+). Every receptor here comes from a human donor in good health. Some clones in this sample may be carry-over from other donors' samples.

V is TRBV29-1 and J is TRBJ2-1; TCRdb's D call of TRBD2 is untestable without DNA. The germline V gene has CDR1 SQVTM and CDR2 ANQGSEA. This CDR3 has 12 residues. CDR3 in amino acids: CSVVASGNEQFF.

V usage is TRBV19 and J usage is TRBJ2-5. The CDR3 runs to 12 residues. Germline V gene data show CDR1 as LNHDA and CDR2 as SQIVND (reference sequence). The CDR3 loop reads CATSAFGETQYF.

The J gene is TRBJ1-2, the V gene TRBV27. Germline V gives CDR1 MNHEY, CDR2 SMNVEV (reference sequence). The CDR3 length is 14 residues. The CDR3 loop is CASSLYPPSYGYTF.

The CDR3 loop is CASSLGVIAGASYNEQFF. This chain uses TRBV7-2 with TRBJ2-1; absent DNA, TCRdb's TRBD1 call cannot be checked. The length of the CDR3 is 18 residues. Looked up from germline, CDR1 is SGHTA and CDR2 is FQGNSA.

V and J are TRBV2 and TRBJ2-3; the D gene TCRdb calls, TRBD2, cannot be checked with no DNA. This CDR3 contains 15 residues. Germline values: CDR1 SNHLY, CDR2 FYNNEI. This chain's CDR3 is CASSDKRGITDTQYF.

This chain links TRBV15 with TRBJ2-7. This CDR3 spans 12 amino acids. The germline V gene encodes CDR1 LNHNV and CDR2 YYDKDF (reference sequence). CDR3 in amino acids: CATSRASREQYF.